Below are 3 T cell receptor beta chains sequenced from a single sample in a study of blood T cells in healthy people across ages. Combining a sample-barcoded 5' primer with a J-beta primer mix, a second PCR ran for roughly 7 to 12 cycles. MiXCR, applied by TCRdb to the 5' RACE reads, yields one record per CDR3 protein. This sample carries some 1.5 million distinct CDR3 sequences, 28% of them seen once, and the ten largest clones take 7.7%. Specimen: blood. Source of these receptors: a woman aged 25 to 45 in good health.

The chain has TRBV7-2 and TRBJ2-1, with D hard to call. V was clipped by 3 bases and J by 5 bases, with 8 bases between them. The CDR3 has 13 amino acids. Germline V gene data show CDR1 as SGHTA and CDR2 as FQGNSA. The chain's CDR3 is CASSFRRDNEQFF. The CDR3 DNA sequence: TGTGCCAGCAGCTTTCGTCGGGACAATGAGCAGTTCTTC.

The chain uses TRBV3-1 and TRBJ1-1, with 7 bases identical to TRBD1. Trimming took 4 bases from V and 1 from J; bases not matched to a gene: 6. The CDR3 is 15 amino acids. Per the germline V gene, CDR1 is LGHDT and CDR2 is YNNKEL (reference sequence). The CDR3 region is CASSPRDRPNTEAFF. CDR3 DNA: TGTGCCAGCAGCCCCCGGGACAGACCGAACACTGAAGCTTTCTTT.

The chain is built from TRBV5-1 and TRBJ2-5, with 8 bases that match TRBD1. The CDR3 contains 14 residues. The junction had 5 bases not matched to a gene; V was cut back by 2 bases and J by 5 bases. CDR1 and CDR2 (germline): SGHRS, YFSETQ. Written as DNA, the CDR3 is TGCGCCAGCAGCTTCCAGGGGGCCGCCGAGACCCAGTACTTC. Its protein is CASSFQGAAETQYF.